These 16 T cell receptor beta chains share one sample of origin, sequenced in a study of beta chain features in type 1 diabetes. Reverse transcription of all isolated RNA meant that expressed TCRB transcripts were sequenced. Clones were read by immunoSEQ multiplex PCR, and TCRdb kept only the in-frame ones, dropping some. This table holds about 360,000 clones, 10% to 15% found once. Sequencing input: naive CD4+ T cells from blood. All receptors derive from a man aged 18 to 35 in good health.

This clone was counted at least ten times. This chain links TRBV29-1 with TRBJ2-5, with no clear D. Germline loops: CDR1 SQVTM, CDR2 ANQGSEA. The CDR3 runs 13 residues. The V end was cut by 4 bases, the J end by 1 base, with 10 bases between. CDR3 residues: CSVGSGLQETQYF. The CDR3 DNA sequence: TGCAGCGTTGGGTCAGGCCTCCAAGAGACCCAGTACTTC.

The sample holds a few counts of this clone. The chain links TRBV18 to TRBJ2-3; D gene ambiguous. V was trimmed by 4 bases and J by 6 bases, leaving 11 bases between them. This CDR3 comprises 13 residues. Germline V gene sequence: CDR1 KGHSH, CDR2 LQKENI. The CDR3 reads CASSLWPGDTQYF. The CDR3 DNA reads as TGTGCCAGCTCACTCTGGCCCGGGGATACGCAGTATTTT.

The J gene is TRBJ2-5, the V gene TRBV6-5, with 9 bases lining up with TRBD1. The CDR3 length is 15 residues. The V gene's germline CDR1 is MNHEY and CDR2 SVGAGI. Trimming removed 5 bases from V and 5 bases from J; junction bases left unmatched: 9. CDR3 nucleotide sequence: TGTGCCAGCAGTCGAGGGGACAGGGTGGTGGAGACCCAGTACTTC. Protein: CASSRGDRVVETQYF.

In its sample, this clone was seen a few times. The chain carries TRBV2 and TRBJ2-1; 14 bases are a match to TRBD2. Germline V gene sequence: CDR1 SNHLY, CDR2 FYNNEI. The V gene end was trimmed by 6 bases and the J gene end by 5 bases; junction bases not matched to a gene: 9. The CDR3 extends over 17 amino acids. DNA of the CDR3: TGTGCCAGCAGAGGGACTAGCGGGAGATCGGGGGACAATGAGCAGTTCTTC. This codes for CASRGTSGRSGDNEQFF.

The chain recombines TRBV7-8 with TRBJ2-2, with TRBD2 as a possible D gene (7 bases). From germline, CDR1 is SGHVS and CDR2 FQNEAQ. This CDR3 region has 15 residues. The V and J ends lost 3 bases and 5 bases respectively, with 13 bases between them. This chain's CDR3 is CASSLGGLWTGELFF. CDR3 DNA sequence: TGTGCCAGCAGCTTGGGGGGGCTATGGACCGGGGAGCTGTTTTTT.

The rearrangement uses TRBV9 and TRBJ2-1; possible D gene TRBD2, 6 bases. The length of the CDR3 is 11 residues. Looked up from germline, CDR1 is SGDLS and CDR2 is YYNGEE. V dropped 3 bases and J dropped 10 bases, with 8 bases sitting between them. The CDR3: CASSGLGEQFF. The CDR3 nucleotides are TGTGCCAGCAGCGGACTAGGGGAGCAGTTCTTC.

The chain links TRBV7-6 to TRBJ2-5, with TRBD1 matching 10 bases. The J segment lost 4 bases and the V segment lost 4 bases, leaving 9 bases of the junction unmatched. The CDR3 runs 16 residues. Germline V gives CDR1 SGHVS, CDR2 FNYEAQ. CDR3 coding DNA: TGTGCCAGCAGCTACCAGGACAGGGGGTTTATAGAGACCCAGTACTTC. Residues: CASSYQDRGFIETQYF.

This clone has more than one count but fewer than ten. This rearrangement joins TRBV28 to TRBJ2-7; TRBD1 is a possible D gene (6 bases). Germline CDR1 MDHEN, CDR2 SYDVKM. This CDR3 spans 14 amino acids. V lost 6 bases and J lost 4, with 16 bases in between. CDR3 sequence (DNA): TGTGCCAGCAGCCCGGGGCAGGGGAAATACGAGCAGTACTTC. Protein sequence: CASSPGQGKYEQYF.

V is TRBV5-4 and J is TRBJ1-5; TRBD1 might be the D (6 bases). V shed 4 bases and J shed 3 bases, with 11 bases lying between them. Per germline, CDR1 SGHNT and CDR2 YYREEE (reference sequence). This CDR3 is 14 amino acids long. The CDR3 loop reads CASSQGGDNQPQHF. DNA of the CDR3: TGTGCCAGCAGCCAAGGGGGGGACAATCAGCCCCAGCATTTT.

The chain is built from TRBV6-5 and TRBJ2-7; D is perhaps TRBD2 (6 bases). The CDR3 totals 14 residues. Germline-derived CDR1 and CDR2 are MNHEY and SVGAGI. V shed 5 bases and J shed 2 bases, with 13 bases lying between them. The CDR3 here is CASSTGTVAYEQYF. The CDR3 DNA is TGTGCCAGCAGTACCGGGACTGTGGCCTACGAGCAGTACTTC.

A few counts support this clone. The chain links TRBV7-2 to TRBJ2-2; maybe TRBD2 (5 bases). The germline gives CDR1 SGHTA, CDR2 FQGNSA. CDR3 size: 15 residues. The V end was cut by 5 bases, the J end by 7 bases, with 17 bases between. CDR3 region: CASSQYGLRDGELFF. The CDR3 DNA follows: TGTGCCAGCAGCCAATACGGGTTGAGGGACGGGGAGCTGTTTTTT. Full variable domain (remainder filled in from reference TRBV7-2 and TRBJ2-2): GAGVSQSPSNKVTEKGKDVELRCDPISGHTALYWYRQSLGQGLEFLIYFQGNSAPDKSGLPSDRFSAERTGGSVSTLTIQRTQQEDSAVYLCASSQYGLRDGELFFGEGSRLTVL.

The chain recombines TRBV11-2 with TRBJ2-5; D possibly corresponds to TRBD2 (6 bases). CDR1 and CDR2 (germline): SGHAT, FQNNGV. The CDR3 spans 13 residues. Trimming cost V 4 bases and J 9 bases, with 15 bases left between them. CDR3 bases: TGTGCCAGCAGCTCGGCGACGGGGGTGGCCCAGTACTTC. Protein sequence: CASSSATGVAQYF.

The CDR3 DNA follows: TGTGCCAGCAGCGTAGGGCAGGGTAGCAATCAGCCCCAGCATTTT. Its translation: CASSVGQGSNQPQHF. The V gene is TRBV9, the J gene TRBJ1-5, with D tentatively TRBD1 (5 bases). The germline V and J ends were trimmed by 0 bases and 0 bases, with 7 bases remaining between them. CDR1 is SGDLS and CDR2 is YYNGEE in the germline V gene. This CDR3 has 15 residues. Combining the CDR3 with reference TRBV9 and TRBJ1-5 gives the whole variable domain DSGVTQTPKHLITATGQRVTLRCSPRSGDLSVYWYQQSLDQGLQFLIQYYNGEERAKGNILERFSAQQFPDLHSELNLSSLELGDSALYFCASSVGQGSNQPQHFGDGTRLSIL.

This clone has just a few counts. The rearrangement uses TRBV18 and TRBJ2-5; weak D call: TRBD1 (6 bases). Germline V gene lookup returns CDR1 KGHSH and CDR2 LQKENI. The CDR3 runs 13 residues. The V end lost 4 bases, the J end lost 5 bases, and 11 bases lay between the germline ends. This CDR3 reads CASSLNRAETQYF. Written as DNA, the CDR3 is TGTGCCAGCTCACTTAACAGGGCCGAGACCCAGTACTTC.

The chain carries TRBV7-9 and TRBJ2-7; D unclear. The CDR3 totals 11 residues. The ends were cut back, 10 bases at V and 4 bases at J, with 11 bases in the middle. CDR1 is SEHNR and CDR2 is FQNEAQ in the germline V gene (reference sequence). CDR3 in DNA: TGTGCCACCAGAGCTCTATACGAGCAGTACTTC. The encoded protein is CATRALYEQYF.

Only a few counts were recorded for this clone. The chain joins TRBV4-2 to TRBJ2-7; D is possibly TRBD2 (5 bases). CDR1 is LGHNA, CDR2 YNFKEQ, per germline. The CDR3 runs to 16 residues. Trimming pared 0 bases from V and 6 bases from J, leaving 18 bases between. CDR3 residues: CASSQDFSRGLSEQYF. The CDR3 coding sequence is TGTGCCAGCAGCCAAGACTTCAGCCGGGGTCTCTCCGAGCAGTACTTC.